The TCR beta chain under discussion was sequenced for a study of T cell repertoires in cytomegalovirus infection. For the study at large: Based on public TCR beta signatures, there were indications of CMV infection and of a matching HLA type.

TCRdb itself ran the reads through MiXCR, one entry per CDR3 protein. The sample shows around 530,000 distinct CDR3 sequences, more than 15% of them seen only once. Germline values: CDR1 MNHNS, CDR2 SASEGT. The CDR3 is 15 residues long. The trim removed 0 bases at V and 9 bases at J, leaving 11 bases unmatched. General study results and limits: Predominance within the ex vivo response was attributable to HLA-C-restricted CMV-specific TCR beta clonotypes. Cumulative frequency of public TCR beta families picked out carriers of CMV plus the relevant HLA.

This clonotype was observed a handful of times. Its antigen is still unknown. This TCR was sampled from a human donor in good health (CMV status not recorded). Some clones in this sample may be carry-over from other donors' samples. The sequenced sample consisted of CD8+ T cells from PBMCs. The rearrangement links TRBV6-1 to TRBJ2-7; 7 positions agree with TRBD1. The CDR3 here is CASSEAPSGAGGQYF. CDR3 DNA: TGTGCCAGCAGTGAAGCTCCCTCAGGGGCAGGGGGGCAGTACTTC.